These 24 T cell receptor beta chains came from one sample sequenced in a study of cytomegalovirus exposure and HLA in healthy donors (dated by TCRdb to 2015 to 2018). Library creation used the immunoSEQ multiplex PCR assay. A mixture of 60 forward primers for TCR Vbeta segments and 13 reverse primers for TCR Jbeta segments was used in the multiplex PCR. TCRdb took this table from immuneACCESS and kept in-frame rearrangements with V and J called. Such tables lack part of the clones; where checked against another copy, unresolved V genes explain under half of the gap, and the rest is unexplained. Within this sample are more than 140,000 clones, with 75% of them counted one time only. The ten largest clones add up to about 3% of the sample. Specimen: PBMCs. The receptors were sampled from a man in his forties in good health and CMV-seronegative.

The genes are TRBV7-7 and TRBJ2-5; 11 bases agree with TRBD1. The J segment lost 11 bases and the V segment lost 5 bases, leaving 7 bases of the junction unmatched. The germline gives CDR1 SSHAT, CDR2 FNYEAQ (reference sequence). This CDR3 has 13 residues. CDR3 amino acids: CASSPGTGGLQYF. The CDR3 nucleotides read TGTGCCAGCAGCCCCGGGACAGGGGGGCTACAGTACTTC.

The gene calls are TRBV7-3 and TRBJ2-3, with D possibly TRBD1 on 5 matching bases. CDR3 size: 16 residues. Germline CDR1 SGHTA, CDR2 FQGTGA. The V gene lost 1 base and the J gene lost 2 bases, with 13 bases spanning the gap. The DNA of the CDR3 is TGTGCCAGCAGCTTAAGGCAGGGATGGAACACAGATACGCAGTATTTT. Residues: CASSLRQGWNTDTQYF.

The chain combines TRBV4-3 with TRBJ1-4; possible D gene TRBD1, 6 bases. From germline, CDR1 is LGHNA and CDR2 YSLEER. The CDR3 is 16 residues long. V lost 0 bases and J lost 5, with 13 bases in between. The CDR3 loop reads CASSQESRGINEKLFF. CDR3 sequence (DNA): TGCGCCAGCAGCCAAGAGTCAAGGGGGATAAATGAAAAACTGTTTTTT.

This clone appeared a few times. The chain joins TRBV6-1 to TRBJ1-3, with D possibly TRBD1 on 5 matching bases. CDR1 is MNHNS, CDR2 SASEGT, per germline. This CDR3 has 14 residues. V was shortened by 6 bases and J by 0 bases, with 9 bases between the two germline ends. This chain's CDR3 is CASRATGSGNTIYF. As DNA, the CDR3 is TGTGCCAGCAGGGCAACAGGCTCTGGAAACACCATATATTTT.

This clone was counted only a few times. The CDR3 nucleotides read TGTGCCAGCAGTAAAGCGGGGGCCAACACAGATACGCAGTATTTT. Its translation: CASSKAGANTDTQYF. The J gene is TRBJ2-3, the V gene TRBV5-4, with 8 nucleotides matching TRBD2. The CDR3 covers 15 residues. With 5 bases clipped from V and 2 bases from J, the junction kept 7 bases outside the gene matches. CDR1 is SGHNT, CDR2 YYREEE, per germline (reference sequence).

The CDR3 sequence: CASGSQTGEAFF. The CDR3 DNA is TGTGCTAGTGGTTCCCAGACGGGTGAAGCTTTCTTT. This chain links TRBV12-5 with TRBJ1-1; no definite D call. Germline assignment: CDR1 LGHNT and CDR2 FRNRAP. The germline V and J ends were trimmed by 4 bases and 7 bases, with 10 bases remaining between them. The CDR3 spans 12 residues.

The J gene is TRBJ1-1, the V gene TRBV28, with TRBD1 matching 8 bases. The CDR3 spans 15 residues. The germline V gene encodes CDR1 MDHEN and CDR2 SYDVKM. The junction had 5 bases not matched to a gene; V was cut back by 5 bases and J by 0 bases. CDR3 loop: CASSELDRVNTEAFF. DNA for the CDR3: TGTGCCAGCAGTGAATTGGACAGGGTGAACACTGAAGCTTTCTTT.

The CDR3 nucleotides read TGTGCCAGCAGTTTATCGATAGCTAACTATGGCTACACCTTC. Amino acid sequence: CASSLSIANYGYTF. V and J are TRBV27 and TRBJ1-2; D is unresolved. The CDR3 covers 14 residues. Germline lookup yields CDR1 MNHEY and CDR2 SMNVEV (reference sequence). V lost 0 bases and J lost 0, with 5 bases in between.

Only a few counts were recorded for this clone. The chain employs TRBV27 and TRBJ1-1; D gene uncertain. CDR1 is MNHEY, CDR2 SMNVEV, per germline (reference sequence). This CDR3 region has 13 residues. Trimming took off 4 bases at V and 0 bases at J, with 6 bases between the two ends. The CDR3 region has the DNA TGTGCCAGCAGTTATCGGGTGAACACTGAAGCTTTCTTT. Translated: CASSYRVNTEAFF.

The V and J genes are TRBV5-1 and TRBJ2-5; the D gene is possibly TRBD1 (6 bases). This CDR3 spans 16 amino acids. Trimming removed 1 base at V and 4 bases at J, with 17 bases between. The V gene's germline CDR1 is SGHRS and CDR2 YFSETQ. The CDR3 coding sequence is TGCGCCAGCAGCTTGACGCCGAGTGGGGGCATAGAGACCCAGTACTTC. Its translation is CASSLTPSGGIETQYF.

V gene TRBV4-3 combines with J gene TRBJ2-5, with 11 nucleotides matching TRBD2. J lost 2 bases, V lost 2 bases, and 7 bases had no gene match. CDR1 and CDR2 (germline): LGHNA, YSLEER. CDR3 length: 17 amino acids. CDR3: CASSQSGLAEQQETQYF. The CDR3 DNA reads TGCGCCAGCAGCCAATCGGGACTAGCGGAACAGCAAGAGACCCAGTACTTC.

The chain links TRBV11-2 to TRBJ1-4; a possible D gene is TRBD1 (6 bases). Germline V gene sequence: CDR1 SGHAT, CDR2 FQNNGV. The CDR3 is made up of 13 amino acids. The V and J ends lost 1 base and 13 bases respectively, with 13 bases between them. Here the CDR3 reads CASSLAGRGGLFF. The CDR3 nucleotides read TGTGCCAGCAGCTTAGCGGGCAGGGGTGGACTGTTTTTT.

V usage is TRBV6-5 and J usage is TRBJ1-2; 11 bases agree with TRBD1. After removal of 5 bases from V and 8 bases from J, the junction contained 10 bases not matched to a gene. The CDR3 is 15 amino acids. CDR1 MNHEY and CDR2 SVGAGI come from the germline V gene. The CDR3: CASSGTGGDLWGYTF. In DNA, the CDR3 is TGTGCCAGCAGTGGGACAGGGGGGGACCTATGGGGCTACACCTTC.

CDR3 sequence reads: CASSPNRDTYGYTF. The DNA of the CDR3 is TGTGCCAGCTCACCAAACCGGGACACCTATGGCTACACCTTC. The rearrangement links TRBV18 to TRBJ1-2; tentatively, D is TRBD1 (6 bases). The germline V gene encodes CDR1 KGHSH and CDR2 LQKENI. Deletions cut 2 bases from V and 4 bases from J, with 11 bases between. This CDR3 contains 14 residues.

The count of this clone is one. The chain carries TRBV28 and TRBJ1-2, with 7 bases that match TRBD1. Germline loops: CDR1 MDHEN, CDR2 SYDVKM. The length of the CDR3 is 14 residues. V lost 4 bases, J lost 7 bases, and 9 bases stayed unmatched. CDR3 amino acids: CASSSGDRVIGYTF. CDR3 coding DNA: TGTGCCAGCAGTTCAGGGGACAGAGTTATTGGCTACACCTTC.

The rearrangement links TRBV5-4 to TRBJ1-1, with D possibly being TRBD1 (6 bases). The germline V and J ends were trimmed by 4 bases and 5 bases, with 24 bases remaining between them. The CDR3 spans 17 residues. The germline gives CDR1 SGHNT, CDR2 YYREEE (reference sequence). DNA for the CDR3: TGTGCCAGCAGCCAAGTCGGAGCAACAGGGTTTTTGACTGAAGCTTTCTTT. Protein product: CASSQVGATGFLTEAFF.

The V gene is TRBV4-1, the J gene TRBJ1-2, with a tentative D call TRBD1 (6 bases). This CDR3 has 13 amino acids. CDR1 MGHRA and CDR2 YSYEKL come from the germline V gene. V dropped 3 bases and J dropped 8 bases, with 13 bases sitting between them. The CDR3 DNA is TGCGCCAGCAGCCAGACACAGGGAGGGGGCTACACCTTC. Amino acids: CASSQTQGGGYTF.

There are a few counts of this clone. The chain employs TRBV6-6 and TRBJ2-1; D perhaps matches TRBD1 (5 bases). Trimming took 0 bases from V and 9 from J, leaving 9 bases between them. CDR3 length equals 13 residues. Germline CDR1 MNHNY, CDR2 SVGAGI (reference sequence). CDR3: CASSYSRAGEQFF. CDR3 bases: TGTGCCAGCAGTTACTCCAGGGCAGGTGAGCAGTTCTTC.

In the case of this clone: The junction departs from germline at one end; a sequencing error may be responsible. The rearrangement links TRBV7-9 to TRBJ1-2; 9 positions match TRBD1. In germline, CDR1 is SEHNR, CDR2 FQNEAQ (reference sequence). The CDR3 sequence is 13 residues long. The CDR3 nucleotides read TGTTCCAGTAGGGACAGGGATTATGATGGCTACACCTTC. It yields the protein CSSRDRDYDGYTF.

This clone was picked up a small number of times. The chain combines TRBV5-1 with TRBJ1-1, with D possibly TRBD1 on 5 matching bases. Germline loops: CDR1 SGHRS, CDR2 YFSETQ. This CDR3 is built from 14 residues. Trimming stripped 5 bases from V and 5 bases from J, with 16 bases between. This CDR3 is CASRMGRAGTEAFF. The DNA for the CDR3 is TGCGCCAGCAGGATGGGCAGGGCTGGGACTGAAGCTTTCTTT. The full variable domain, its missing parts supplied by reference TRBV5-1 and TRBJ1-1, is KAGVTQTPRYLIKTRGQQVTLSCSPISGHRSVSWYQQTPGQGLQFLFEYFSETQRNKGNFPGRFSGRQFSNSRSEMNVSTLELGDSALYLCASRMGRAGTEAFFGQGTRLTVV.

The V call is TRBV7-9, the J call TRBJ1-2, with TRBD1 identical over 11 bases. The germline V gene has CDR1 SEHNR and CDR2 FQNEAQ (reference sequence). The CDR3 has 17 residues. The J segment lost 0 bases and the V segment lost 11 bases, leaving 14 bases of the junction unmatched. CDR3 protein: CAGLRTGGGGPNYGYTF. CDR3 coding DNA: TGTGCCGGACTACGGACAGGGGGCGGAGGACCTAACTATGGCTACACCTTC.

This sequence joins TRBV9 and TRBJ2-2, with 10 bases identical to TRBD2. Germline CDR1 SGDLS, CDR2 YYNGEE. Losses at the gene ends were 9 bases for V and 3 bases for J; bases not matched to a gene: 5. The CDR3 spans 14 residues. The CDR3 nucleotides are TGTGCCACCTCTGGACTAGCGGACACCGGGGAGCTGTTTTTT. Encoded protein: CATSGLADTGELFF.

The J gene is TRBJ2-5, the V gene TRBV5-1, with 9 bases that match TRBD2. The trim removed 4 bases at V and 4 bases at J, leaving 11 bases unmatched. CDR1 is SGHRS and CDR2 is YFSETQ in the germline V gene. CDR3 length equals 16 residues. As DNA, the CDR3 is TGCGCCAGCAGCCCTCTTGTTAGCGGGGGAGGAGAGACCCAGTACTTC. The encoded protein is CASSPLVSGGGETQYF.

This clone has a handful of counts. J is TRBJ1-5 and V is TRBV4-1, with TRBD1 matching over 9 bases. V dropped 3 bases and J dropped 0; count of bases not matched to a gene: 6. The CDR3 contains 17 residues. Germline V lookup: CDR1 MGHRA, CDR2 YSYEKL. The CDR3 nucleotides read TGCGCCAGCAGCCACCCGATGGGACAGGGTAGCAATCAGCCCCAGCATTTT. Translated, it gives CASSHPMGQGSNQPQHF.